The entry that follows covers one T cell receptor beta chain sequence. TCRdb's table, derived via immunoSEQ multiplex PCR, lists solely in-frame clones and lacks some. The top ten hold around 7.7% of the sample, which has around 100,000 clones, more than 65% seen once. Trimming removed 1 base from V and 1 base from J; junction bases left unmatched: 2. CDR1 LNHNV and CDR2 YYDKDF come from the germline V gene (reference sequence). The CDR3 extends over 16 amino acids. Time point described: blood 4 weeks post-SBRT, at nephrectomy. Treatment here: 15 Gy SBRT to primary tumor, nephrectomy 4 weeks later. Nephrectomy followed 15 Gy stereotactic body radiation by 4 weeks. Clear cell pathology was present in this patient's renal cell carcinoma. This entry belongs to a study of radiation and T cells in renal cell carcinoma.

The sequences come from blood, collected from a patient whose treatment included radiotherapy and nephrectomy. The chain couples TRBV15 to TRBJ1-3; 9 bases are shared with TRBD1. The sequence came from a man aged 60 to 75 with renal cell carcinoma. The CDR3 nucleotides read TGTGCCACCAGCAGAGGGGACAGGGCTTCTGGAAACACCATATATTTT. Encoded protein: CATSRGDRASGNTIYF.